A selection of T cell receptor beta chains follows, all from one sample in a study of T cells in Graves' hyperthyroidism and ophthalmopathy. TCRdb reprocessed the multiplex PCR reads via MiXCR and lists one record per CDR3 protein. Of some 420,000 distinct CDR3 sequences in the sample, roughly 13% were seen once. Input material: blood. Receptors were obtained from a young woman with Graves' hyperthyroidism. Both conserved end residues are part of each CDR3. D genes are given only for firm matches. The size of a clone is reported for some rows only, either as once, few or many, or as a class for expanded clones.

size	V	D	J	DNA	CDR3
many	TRBV6-5	TRBD2	TRBJ2-3	TGTGCCAGCAGTTACGGCGGGCTAGCGGGAGCAGATACGCAGTATTTT	CASSYGGLAGADTQYF
.	TRBV6-2/TRBV6-3	.	TRBJ1-5	TGTGCCAGCAGTCACGGTAGCAATCAGCCCCAGCATTTT	CASSHGSNQPQHF
many	TRBV5-1	.	TRBJ2-1	TGCGCCAGCAGCTTGGGTGGGGTGGCCTACAATGAGCAGTTCTTC	CASSLGGVAYNEQFF
many	TRBV7-9	TRBD1	TRBJ2-7	TGTGCCAGCAGCACCCGACAGGGGGATCGGTACGAGCAGTACTTC	CASSTRQGDRYEQYF
.	TRBV30	.	TRBJ2-2	TGTGCCTGGAGTGTATCATACACCGGGGAGCTGTTTTTT	CAWSVSYTGELFF
.	TRBV5-1	.	TRBJ2-7	TGCGCCGGCAGCTTCTCTGGCGGGCCCTACGAGCAGTACTTC	CAGSFSGGPYEQYF
few	TRBV12-3/TRBV12-4	.	TRBJ1-3	TGTGCCAGCAACGCGGGCACTGGAAACACCATATATTTT	CASNAGTGNTIYF
many	TRBV11-2	.	TRBJ2-7	TGTGCCAGCAGCTTAGATCGGGCAGAGAATTCCTACGAGCAGTACTTC	CASSLDRAENSYEQYF
.	TRBV3-1	TRBD1	TRBJ1-6	TGTGCCAGCAGCCAAATAACAGGGGGCGGTTCACCCCTCCACTTT	CASSQITGGGSPLHF
.	TRBV18	.	TRBJ2-1	TGTGCCAGCTCACCGCAAGAGGTCTACAATGAGCAGTTCTTC	CASSPQEVYNEQFF
many	TRBV6-5	TRBD1	TRBJ2-7	TGTGCCAGCAGTTACCGGGCGGACAGGTCCTACGAGCAGTACTTC	CASSYRADRSYEQYF
.	TRBV28	.	TRBJ2-1	TGTGCCAGCAGTTTAACCGTTAATGAGCAGTTCTTC	CASSLTVNEQFF
few	TRBV29-1	.	TRBJ2-3	TGCAGCGTTGAAGAGTTCACGCAGTATTTT	CSVEEFTQYF
many	TRBV20-1	.	TRBJ2-2	TGCAGTGCTAGAGACCCGGGTGTAGGGGACACCGGGGAGCTGTTTTTT	CSARDPGVGDTGELFF
few	TRBV12-3/TRBV12-4	.	TRBJ2-7	TGTGCCAGCAGGTCAACAGGGAGCGAGGGCGAGCAGTACTTC	CASRSTGSEGEQYF
.	TRBV6-2/TRBV6-3	TRBD2	TRBJ2-2	TGTGCCAGCAGGGGGTCTGCGGGAGCGAACACCGGGGAGCTGTTTTTT	CASRGSAGANTGELFF
.	TRBV7-9	.	TRBJ1-4	TGTGCCAGCAGCTGGGAGGAGGAAAAACTGTTTTTT	CASSWEEEKLFF
few	TRBV10-3	.	TRBJ1-3	TGTGCCATCAGTGAATTGTTCGGGGCTACTGGAAACACCATATATTTT	CAISELFGATGNTIYF
.	TRBV5-1	TRBD2	TRBJ2-7	TGCGCCAGCAGCGCCGGACTAGAGGGGTTCTACGAGCAGTACTTC	CASSAGLEGFYEQYF
.	TRBV6-6	TRBD2	TRBJ2-1	TGTGCCAGCAGATTAACCGGGACTAGCGGGAGATCCTACAATGAGCAGTTCTTC	CASRLTGTSGRSYNEQFF
many	TRBV4-3	.	TRBJ2-1	TGCGCCAGCAGCCGCCAGTATCCGGGAGCCCATGAGCAGTTCTTC	CASSRQYPGAHEQFF
.	TRBV7-2	.	TRBJ1-4	TGTGCCAGCAGCCTGACGGAAACAACTAATGAAAAACTGTTTTTT	CASSLTETTNEKLFF
.	TRBV12-3/TRBV12-4	TRBD1	TRBJ1-3	TGTGCCAGCAGAACGACAGGGTCTGGAAACACCATATATTTT	CASRTTGSGNTIYF
many	TRBV20-1	.	TRBJ1-5	TGCAGTGCCAAATCATTGCGTGGTCAGCCCCAGCATTTT	CSAKSLRGQPQHF
many	TRBV20-1	TRBD1	TRBJ2-7	TGCAGTGCCGAAGGGGGCGCTGCCTACGAGCAGTACTTC	CSAEGGAAYEQYF
many	TRBV7-8	.	TRBJ2-1	TGTGCCAGCAGCTTTGGGCAGAGATCCTACAATGAGCAGTTCTTC	CASSFGQRSYNEQFF
few	TRBV12-3/TRBV12-4	.	TRBJ2-2	TGTGCCAGCAGCCTAGATGCCGGGGCCGGGGAGCTGTTTTTT	CASSLDAGAGELFF
.	TRBV7-9	.	TRBJ1-3	TGTGCCAGCATCGCAGGGGCCCCGAGCTCTGGAAACACCATATATTTT	CASIAGAPSSGNTIYF
many	TRBV7-2	.	TRBJ1-1	TGTGCCAGCAGCTTAAGGCGGGGTAACACTGAAGCTTTCTTT	CASSLRRGNTEAFF
many	TRBV12-3/TRBV12-4	TRBD1	TRBJ2-5	TGTGCCAGCGGGCAGATCAGGGGGGAGACCCAGTACTTC	CASGQIRGETQYF
.	TRBV10-3	TRBD1	TRBJ2-7	TGTGCCATCAGTGTGGCCGGGACAGGGAACGAGCAGTACTTC	CAISVAGTGNEQYF
.	TRBV7-9	TRBD1	TRBJ2-2	TGTGCCAGCAGCTTATTCCTGGGACAGGGTGGAACCGGGGAGCTGTTTTTT	CASSLFLGQGGTGELFF
many	TRBV6-1	TRBD2	TRBJ2-1	TGTGCCAGCAGCCCGGGACTAGCGGGAGAGGATGAGCAGTTCTTC	CASSPGLAGEDEQFF
.	TRBV27	.	TRBJ1-5	TGTGCCAGCAGTTCGGGGACCGCACAAACGGGTCAGCCCCAGCATTTT	CASSSGTAQTGQPQHF
.	TRBV5-4	TRBD2	TRBJ2-3	TGTGCCAGCAGCAGGGGGACTAGCGGGGAGTCCACAGATACGCAGTATTTT	CASSRGTSGESTDTQYF
many	TRBV12-3/TRBV12-4	.	TRBJ2-5	TGTGCCAGCAGTTTAGACCCGGGGGCAGAGACCCAGTACTTC	CASSLDPGAETQYF
.	TRBV6-2/TRBV6-3	TRBD2	TRBJ2-1	TGTGCCAGCAGTGAAGGAACGGGAGGGCATACTGAGCAGTTCTTC	CASSEGTGGHTEQFF
.	TRBV19	TRBD2	TRBJ2-2	TGTGCCAGTAGTATTAGCGGGAGACTCGCCGGGGAGCTGTTTTTT	CASSISGRLAGELFF
many	TRBV20-1	.	TRBJ2-3	TGCAGTGCTAGAGATGCAGACTTCACTGAGGGCACAGATACGCAGTATTTT	CSARDADFTEGTDTQYF
few	TRBV10-1	.	TRBJ1-1	TGCGCCAGCAGTGAGAAAACCTCGCCGGGAAGAAACACTGAAGCTTTCTTT	CASSEKTSPGRNTEAFF
.	TRBV6-2/TRBV6-3	.	TRBJ1-2	TGTGCCAGCAGCTTAGAAGGTTGGGGCTCCATGGATGGCTACACCTTC	CASSLEGWGSMDGYTF
few	TRBV9	.	TRBJ2-5	TGTGCCAGCAGCGCAGATGGGGGGGGCCGAGAGACCCAGTACTTC	CASSADGGGRETQYF
many	TRBV2	.	TRBJ2-7	TGTGCCAGCAGTGAAGCGCTTATGTGGGGCGAGAGCTACGAGCAGTACTTC	CASSEALMWGESYEQYF
many	TRBV10-3	.	TRBJ1-2	TGTGCCATCAGTGGCCCCCCCGATTCCCCGAGAGGCTACACCTTC	CAISGPPDSPRGYTF
many	TRBV27	.	TRBJ2-7	TGTGCCAGCAGTTCCTCAAGGTTAAGATACGAGCAGTACTTC	CASSSSRLRYEQYF
few	TRBV7-2	.	TRBJ1-5	TGTGCCAGCAGCCAATACTCGGACAGTAGCAATCAGCCCCAGCATTTT	CASSQYSDSSNQPQHF